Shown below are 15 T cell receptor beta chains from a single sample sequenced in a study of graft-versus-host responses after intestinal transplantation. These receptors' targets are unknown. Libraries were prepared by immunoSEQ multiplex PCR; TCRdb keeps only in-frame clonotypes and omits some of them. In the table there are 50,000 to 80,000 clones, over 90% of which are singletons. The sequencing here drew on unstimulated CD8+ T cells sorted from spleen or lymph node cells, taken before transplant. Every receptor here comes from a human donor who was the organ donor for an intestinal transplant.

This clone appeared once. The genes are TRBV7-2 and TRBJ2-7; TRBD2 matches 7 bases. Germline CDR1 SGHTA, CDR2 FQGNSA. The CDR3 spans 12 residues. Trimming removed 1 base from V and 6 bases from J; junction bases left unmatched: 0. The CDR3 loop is CASSLGGGEQYF. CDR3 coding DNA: TGTGCCAGCAGCTTAGGGGGGGGCGAGCAGTACTTC.

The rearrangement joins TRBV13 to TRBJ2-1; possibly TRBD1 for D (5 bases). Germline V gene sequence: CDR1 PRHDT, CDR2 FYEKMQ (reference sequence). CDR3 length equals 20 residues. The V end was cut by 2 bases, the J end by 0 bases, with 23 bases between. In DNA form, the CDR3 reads TGTGCCAGCAGCTTAAGGGTTTTCAGGGAATGGTGGGCCTCCTACAATGAGCAGTTCTTC. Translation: CASSLRVFREWWASYNEQFF.

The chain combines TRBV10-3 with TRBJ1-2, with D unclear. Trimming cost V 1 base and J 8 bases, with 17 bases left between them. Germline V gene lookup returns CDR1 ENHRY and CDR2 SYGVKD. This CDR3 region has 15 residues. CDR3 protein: CAISEFYSGRRGYTF. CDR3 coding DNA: TGTGCCATCAGTGAGTTTTATAGCGGAAGAAGGGGCTACACCTTC.

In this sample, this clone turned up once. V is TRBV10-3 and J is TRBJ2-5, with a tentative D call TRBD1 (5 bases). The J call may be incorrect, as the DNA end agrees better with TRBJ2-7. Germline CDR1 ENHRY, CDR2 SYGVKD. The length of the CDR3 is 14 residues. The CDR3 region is CAISPHRSFYEQYF. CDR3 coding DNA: TGTGCCATCAGTCCTCACAGGTCTTTCTACGAGCAGTACTTC.

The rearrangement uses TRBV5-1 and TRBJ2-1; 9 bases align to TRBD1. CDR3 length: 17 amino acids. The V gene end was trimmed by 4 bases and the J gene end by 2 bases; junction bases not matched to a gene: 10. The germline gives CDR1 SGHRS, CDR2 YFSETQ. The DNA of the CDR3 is TGCGCCAGCAGCCCTCCCGGGACAGGGACGACCTACAATGAGCAGTTCTTC. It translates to CASSPPGTGTTYNEQFF.

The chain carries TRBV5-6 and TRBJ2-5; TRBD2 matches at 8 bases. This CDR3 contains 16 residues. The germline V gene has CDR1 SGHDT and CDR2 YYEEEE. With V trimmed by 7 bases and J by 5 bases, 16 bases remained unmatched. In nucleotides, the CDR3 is TGTGCCAGCCGGTACGGGGGAGCGGGAGTAATTGAGACCCAGTACTTC. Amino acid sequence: CASRYGGAGVIETQYF.

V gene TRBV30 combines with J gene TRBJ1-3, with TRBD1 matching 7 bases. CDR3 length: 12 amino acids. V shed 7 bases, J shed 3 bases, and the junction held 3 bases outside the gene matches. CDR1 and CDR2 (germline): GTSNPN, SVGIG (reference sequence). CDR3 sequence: CASPGGGNTIYF. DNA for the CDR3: TGTGCCTCTCCAGGGGGTGGAAACACCATATATTTT.

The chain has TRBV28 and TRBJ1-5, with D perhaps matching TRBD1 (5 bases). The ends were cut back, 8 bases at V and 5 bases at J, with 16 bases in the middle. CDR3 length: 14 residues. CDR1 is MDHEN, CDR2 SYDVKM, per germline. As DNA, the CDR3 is TGTGCCAGCTCATGGGGTTGGGGGGATCAGCCCCAGCATTTT. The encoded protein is CASSWGWGDQPQHF.

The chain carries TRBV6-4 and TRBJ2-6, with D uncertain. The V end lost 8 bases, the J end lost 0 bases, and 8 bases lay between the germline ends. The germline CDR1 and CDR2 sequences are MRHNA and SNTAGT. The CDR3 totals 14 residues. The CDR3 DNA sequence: TGTGCCAGCGAGGCCGACTCTGGGGCCAACGTCCTGACTTTC. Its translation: CASEADSGANVLTF.

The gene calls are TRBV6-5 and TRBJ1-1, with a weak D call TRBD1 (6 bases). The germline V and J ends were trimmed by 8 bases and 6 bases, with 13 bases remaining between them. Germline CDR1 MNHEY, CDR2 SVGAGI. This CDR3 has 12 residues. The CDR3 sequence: CASGFRGAEAFF. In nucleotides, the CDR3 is TGTGCCAGCGGATTCAGGGGCGCTGAAGCTTTCTTT.

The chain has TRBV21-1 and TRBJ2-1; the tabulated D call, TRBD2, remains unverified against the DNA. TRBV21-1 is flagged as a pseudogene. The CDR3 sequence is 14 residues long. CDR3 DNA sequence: TGTGCCAGCAGAACTAGCGGGAGCGGCAATGAGCAGTTCTTC. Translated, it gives CASRTSGSGNEQFF.

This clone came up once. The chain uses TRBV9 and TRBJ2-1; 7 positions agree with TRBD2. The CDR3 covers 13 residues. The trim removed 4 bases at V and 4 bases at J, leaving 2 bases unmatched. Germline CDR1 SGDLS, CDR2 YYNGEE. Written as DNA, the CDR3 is TGTGCCAGCAGCCCGGGGGGATACAATGAGCAGTTCTTC. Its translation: CASSPGGYNEQFF. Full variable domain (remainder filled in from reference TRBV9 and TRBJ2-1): DSGVTQTPKHLITATGQRVTLRCSPRSGDLSVYWYQQSLDQGLQFLIQYYNGEERAKGNILERFSAQQFPDLHSELNLSSLELGDSALYFCASSPGGYNEQFFGPGTRLTVL.

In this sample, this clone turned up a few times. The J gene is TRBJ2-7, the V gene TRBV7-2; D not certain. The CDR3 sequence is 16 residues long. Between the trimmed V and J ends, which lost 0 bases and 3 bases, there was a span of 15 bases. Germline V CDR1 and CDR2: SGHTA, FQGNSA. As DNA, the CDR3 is TGTGCCAGCAGCTTAGCGATGGGCTACCTTATCTACGAGCAGTACTTC. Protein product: CASSLAMGYLIYEQYF.

The CDR3 is CATAPGQGDEQYF. The DNA of the CDR3 is TGTGCCACCGCACCGGGACAGGGAGACGAGCAGTACTTC. This rearrangement joins TRBV21-1 to TRBJ2-7; the D call of TRBD1 is as the table states it, not checked on the DNA. TRBV21-1 is listed as a pseudogene. The CDR3 is 13 residues long.

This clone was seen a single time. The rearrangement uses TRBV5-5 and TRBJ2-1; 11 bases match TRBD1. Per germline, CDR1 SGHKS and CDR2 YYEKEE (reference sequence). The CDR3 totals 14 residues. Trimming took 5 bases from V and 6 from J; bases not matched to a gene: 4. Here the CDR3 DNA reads TGTGCCAGCAGGGGACAGGGGGGCATCAATGAGCAGTTCTTC. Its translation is CASRGQGGINEQFF. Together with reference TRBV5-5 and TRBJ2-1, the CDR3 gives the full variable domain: DAGVTQSPTHLIKTRGQQVTLRCSPISGHKSVSWYQQVLGQGPQFIFQYYEKEERGRGNFPDRFSARQFPNYSSELNVNALLLGDSALYLCASRGQGGINEQFFGPGTRLTVL.